The clone carrying this TCR beta chain was detected only a few times. Its target is unknown. Libraries were prepared by immunoSEQ multiplex PCR; TCRdb keeps only in-frame clonotypes and omits some of them. Of about 79,000 clones in the sample, around 90% were seen once. The sample is drawn from a study of OX40 agonist ivuxolimab in advanced cancers. Trimming took off 5 bases at V and 2 bases at J, with 16 bases between the two ends. The germline CDR1 and CDR2 sequences are MNHEY and SVGAGI. This CDR3 is built from 15 residues. Study conclusions and caveats: Within 6 weeks, CD4+ and CD8+ blood T cells expanded clonally at 0.1 to 3.0 mg/kg.

The specimen was CD4+ or CD8+ T cells sorted from blood, collected in a trial of the OX40 agonist ivuxolimab. The TCR comes from an adult with an advanced solid tumor such as melanoma, head and neck, liver or kidney cancer. The chain employs TRBV6-5 and TRBJ2-7; D perhaps matches TRBD1 (5 bases). In nucleotides, the CDR3 is TGTGCCAGCAGTCAAGAGTACAGGACCGCCTACGAGCAGTACTTC. This codes for CASSQEYRTAYEQYF.